The 9 T cell receptor beta chains reported below all come from one sample, sequenced in a study of blood T cell repertoires in COVID-19. Produced via immunoSEQ multiplex PCR; TCRdb's table is partial and in-frame only. The sample holds roughly 230,000 clones, about 80% seen once. Sequencing was performed on peripheral blood. The origin of the receptors is a man aged 50 to 59 with active or convalescent COVID-19.

CDR3 amino acids: CASAEGVSYEQYF. The CDR3 nucleotides are TGCGCCAGCGCCGAGGGGGTCTCCTACGAGCAGTACTTC. The rearrangement links TRBV5-1 to TRBJ2-7, with D perhaps matching TRBD1 (6 bases). The CDR3 sequence is 13 residues long. V shed 7 bases and J shed 0 bases, with 11 bases lying between them. Germline loops: CDR1 SGHRS, CDR2 YFSETQ.

The chain is built from TRBV27 and TRBJ1-2; TRBD1 matches 9 bases. J lost 4 bases, V lost 2 bases, and 5 bases had no gene match. The CDR3 covers 15 residues. Germline V gives CDR1 MNHEY, CDR2 SMNVEV (reference sequence). CDR3 nucleotides: TGTGCCAGCAGTTTAGGGGGACAGGGAAGCTATGGCTACACCTTC. It yields the protein CASSLGGQGSYGYTF.

The chain is built from TRBV3-1 (or the pseudogene TRBV3-2) and TRBJ2-5; the match to TRBD1 covers 7 bases. Germline V gene data show CDR1 as LGHDT and CDR2 as YNNKEL (reference sequence). CDR3 length equals 14 residues. Trimming cost V 4 bases and J 5 bases; bases outside gene matches: 7. The CDR3 DNA is TGTGCCAGCAGCCTAACGACAGGGCGCGAGACCCAGTACTTC. Protein: CASSLTTGRETQYF.

The rearrangement joins TRBV30 to TRBJ2-2; 8 nucleotides line up with TRBD2. The CDR3 totals 18 residues. Germline V lookup: CDR1 GTSNPN, CDR2 SVGIG (reference sequence). V trimming: 0 bases; J trimming: 0 bases; junction bases outside the gene matches: 9. The CDR3 nucleotides read TGTGCCTGGAGTGTACGAGCGGGGGACCCCTCGAACACCGGGGAGCTGTTTTTT. It translates to CAWSVRAGDPSNTGELFF.

The genes are TRBV5-4 and TRBJ2-1, with 10 positions matching TRBD1. Germline lookup yields CDR1 SGHNT and CDR2 YYREEE (reference sequence). With V trimmed by 3 bases and J by 3 bases, 3 bases remained unmatched. This CDR3 region has 15 residues. CDR3 sequence (DNA): TGTGCCAGCAGCTCCCGGGACAGGGGCTACAATGAGCAGTTCTTC. This sequence encodes CASSSRDRGYNEQFF. Full variable domain (missing parts from reference TRBV5-4 and TRBJ2-1): ETGVTQSPTHLIKTRGQQVTLRCSSQSGHNTVSWYQQALGQGPQFIFQYYREEENGRGNFPPRFSGLQFPNYSSELNVNALELDDSALYLCASSSRDRGYNEQFFGPGTRLTVL.

The rearrangement joins TRBV6-5 to TRBJ1-3; D call uncertain. There are 13 residues in the CDR3. Germline CDR1 reads MNHEY; CDR2 reads SVGAGI. Trimming pared 4 bases from V and 1 base from J, leaving 5 bases between. The CDR3: CASSSGSGNTIYF. CDR3 nucleotides: TGTGCCAGCAGTTCGGGTTCTGGAAACACCATATATTTT.

The CDR3 DNA reads TGTGCCAGCAGCTTGTTACGGGGGGCGGAAACCGGGGAGCTGTTTTTT. As protein: CASSLLRGAETGELFF. V is TRBV11-1 and J is TRBJ2-2; D is possibly TRBD2 (7 bases). V was clipped by 3 bases and J by 5 bases, with 16 bases between them. Germline V gives CDR1 SGHAT, CDR2 FQDESV (reference sequence). The CDR3 length is 16 residues.

In its sample, this clone was seen a few times. The chain joins TRBV27 to TRBJ1-2, with 9 bases lining up with TRBD1. CDR3 length: 16 amino acids. Germline CDR1 MNHEY, CDR2 SMNVEV (reference sequence). V was clipped by 5 bases and J by 4 bases; unmatched bases: 11. CDR3 bases: TGTGCCAGCAGTAAAAACCGGGACAGGGTGGTCTATGGCTACACCTTC. It yields the protein CASSKNRDRVVYGYTF.

In DNA form, the CDR3 reads TGTGCCTGGAGTCCCCGGACAGGGGGCGTCGGCAATCAGCCCCAGCATTTT. It codes for CAWSPRTGGVGNQPQHF. This chain uses TRBV30 with TRBJ1-5; the match to TRBD1 covers 11 bases. Germline CDR1 and CDR2: GTSNPN and SVGIG (reference sequence). CDR3 length: 17 amino acids. The junction had 8 bases not matched to a gene; V was cut back by 2 bases and J by 2 bases.